This T cell receptor beta chain was recovered during a study of cytomegalovirus exposure and HLA in healthy donors. A multiplex PCR was run with 60 Vbeta primers and 13 Jbeta primers. Measured with immunoSEQ multiplex PCR; TCRdb has only the in-frame clones, and not every one. Found here are 150,000 to 200,000 clones, 65% to 80% of them singletons; the top ten hold roughly 3%. This CDR3 region has 16 residues. Germline values: CDR1 LGHNA, CDR2 YNFKEQ. After removal of 2 bases from V and 8 bases from J, the junction contained 7 bases not matched to a gene. V usage is TRBV4-2 and J usage is TRBJ2-1; 12 bases align to TRBD2. Input material: PBMCs. The TCR comes from a woman aged 50 to 65 in good health and CMV-seropositive. The CDR3 is CASSQKLAGGSYEQFF. CDR3 coding DNA: TGTGCCAGCAGCCAAAAACTAGCGGGGGGTTCTTATGAGCAGTTCTTC.